This record concerns one T cell receptor (beta chain) sequence. The V gene lost 1 base and the J gene lost 3 bases, with 12 bases spanning the gap. CDR3 length equals 15 residues. The data belong to a study of T cells in Graves' hyperthyroidism and ophthalmopathy. Study at large: Peripheral blood specimens were obtained at initial diagnosis, prior to any treatment.

Authors of the study amplified TCR beta CDR3 regions from RNA transcripts. RT-PCR in the first round (using the HTBI primer set) targeted the TCR CDR3. MiXCR, applied by TCRdb to the multiplex PCR reads, yields one record per CDR3 protein. The table shows around 700,000 distinct CDR3 sequences, with 15% to 20% occurring only once. Subjects aged 18 to 65 presented with newly diagnosed hyperthyroidism of less than 2 months' duration. The source of this sequence is a woman in her fifties or sixties with Graves' hyperthyroidism that later progressed to Graves' ophthalmopathy. Sample: blood. This chain links TRBV12-3 or TRBV12-4 with TRBJ1-2, with D possibly being TRBD1 (5 bases). The CDR3 region is CASSLVSPGHYGYTF. CDR3 DNA sequence: TGTGCCAGCAGTTTAGTGTCCCCAGGGCACTATGGCTACACCTTC.